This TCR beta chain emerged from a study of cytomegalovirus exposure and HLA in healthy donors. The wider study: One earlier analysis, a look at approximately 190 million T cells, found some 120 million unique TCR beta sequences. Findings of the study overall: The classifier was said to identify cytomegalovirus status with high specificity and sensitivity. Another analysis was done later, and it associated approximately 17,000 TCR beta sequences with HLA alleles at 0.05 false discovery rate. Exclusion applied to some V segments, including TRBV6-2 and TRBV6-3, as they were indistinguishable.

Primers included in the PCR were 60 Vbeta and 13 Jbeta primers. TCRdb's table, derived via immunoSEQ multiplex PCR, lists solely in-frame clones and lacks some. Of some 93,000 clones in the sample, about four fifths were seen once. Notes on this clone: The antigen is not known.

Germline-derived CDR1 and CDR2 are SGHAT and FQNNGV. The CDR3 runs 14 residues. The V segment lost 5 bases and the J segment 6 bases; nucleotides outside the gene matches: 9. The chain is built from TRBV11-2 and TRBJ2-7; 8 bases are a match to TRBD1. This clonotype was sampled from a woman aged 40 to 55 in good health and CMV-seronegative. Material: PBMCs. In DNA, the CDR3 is TGTGCCAGCAGCCCCGACAGGGGAATGGGCGAGCAGTACTTC. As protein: CASSPDRGMGEQYF.